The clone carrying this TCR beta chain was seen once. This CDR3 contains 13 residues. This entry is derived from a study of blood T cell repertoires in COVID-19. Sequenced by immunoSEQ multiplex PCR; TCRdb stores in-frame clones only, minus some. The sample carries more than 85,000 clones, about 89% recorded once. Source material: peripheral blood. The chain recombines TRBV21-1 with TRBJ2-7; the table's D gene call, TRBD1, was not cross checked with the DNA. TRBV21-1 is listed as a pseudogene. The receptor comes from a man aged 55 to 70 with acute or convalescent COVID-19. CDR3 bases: TGTGCCAGCAGCATCGACAGGGACTACGAGCAGTACGTC. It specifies CASSIDRDYEQYV.